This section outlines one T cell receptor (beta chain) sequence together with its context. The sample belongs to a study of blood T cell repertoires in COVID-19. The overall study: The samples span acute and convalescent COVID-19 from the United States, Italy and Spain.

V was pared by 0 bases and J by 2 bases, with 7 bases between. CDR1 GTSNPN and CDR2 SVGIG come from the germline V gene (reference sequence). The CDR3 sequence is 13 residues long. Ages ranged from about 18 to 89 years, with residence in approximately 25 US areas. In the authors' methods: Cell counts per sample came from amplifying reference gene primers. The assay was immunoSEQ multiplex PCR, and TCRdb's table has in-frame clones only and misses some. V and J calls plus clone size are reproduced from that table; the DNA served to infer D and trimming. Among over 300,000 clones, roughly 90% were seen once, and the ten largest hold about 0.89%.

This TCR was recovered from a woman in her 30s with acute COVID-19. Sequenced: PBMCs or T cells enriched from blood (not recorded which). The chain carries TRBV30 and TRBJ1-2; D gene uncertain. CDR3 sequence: CAWSVAVNYGYTF. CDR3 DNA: TGTGCCTGGAGTGTAGCCGTCAACTATGGCTACACCTTC. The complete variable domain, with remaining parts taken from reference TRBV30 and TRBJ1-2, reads SQTIHQWPATLVQPVGSPLSLECTVEGTSNPNLYWYRQAAGRGLQLLFYSVGIGQISSEVPQNLSASRPQDRQFILSSKKLLLSDSGFYLCAWSVAVNYGYTFGSGTRLTVV.